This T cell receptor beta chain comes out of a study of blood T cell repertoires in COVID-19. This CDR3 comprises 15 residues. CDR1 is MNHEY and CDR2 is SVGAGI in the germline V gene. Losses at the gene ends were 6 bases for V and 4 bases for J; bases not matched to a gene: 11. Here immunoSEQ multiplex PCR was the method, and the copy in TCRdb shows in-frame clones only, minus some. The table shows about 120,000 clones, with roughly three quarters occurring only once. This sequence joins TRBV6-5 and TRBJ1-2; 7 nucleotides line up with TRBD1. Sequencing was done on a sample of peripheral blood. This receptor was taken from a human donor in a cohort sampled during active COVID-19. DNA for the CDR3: TGTGCCAGCAGATACCTAGGGGGCCAAGGCTATGGCTACACCTTC. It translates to CASRYLGGQGYGYTF.